These 27 T cell receptor beta chains were sequenced from one sample in a study of regulatory T cells in long-lasting Graves disease. This sample's time point: persistent/refractory GD, antithyroid drugs over 5 years with positive TRAb. RNA extracted from PBMCs served as the sequencing template. Both iRepertoire HTBI primers and Arm-PCR of CDR3 regions were used to build the TCR beta libraries. A single record per CDR3 protein comes from TCRdb applying MiXCR to the multiplex PCR reads. The sample holds 350,000 to 500,000 distinct CDR3 sequences, around 23% seen once. The sequencing here drew on peripheral blood mononuclear cells (PBMCs), taken when the disease was refractory, from a patient treated with antithyroid drugs. These receptors all stem from a female donor with Graves disease.

This chain joins TRBV18 and TRBJ2-7; 10 positions agree with TRBD1. Germline assignment: CDR1 KGHSH and CDR2 LQKENI. The CDR3 is 16 amino acids. Losses at the gene ends were 4 bases for V and 3 bases for J; bases not matched to a gene: 9. The chain's CDR3 is CASSLAPGTGVYEQYF. In DNA, the CDR3 is TGTGCCAGCTCACTGGCCCCTGGGACAGGGGTCTACGAGCAGTACTTC.

This clonotype showed up many times. The chain couples TRBV29-1 to TRBJ2-7, with D perhaps matching TRBD1 or TRBD2 (5 bases each). V lost 6 bases, J lost 2 bases, and 17 bases lay in between. CDR1 and CDR2 (germline): SQVTM, ANQGSEA. The CDR3 has 14 residues. The DNA of the CDR3 is TGCAGCGTAACCGGGACCAATTTTCCCTACGAGCAGTACTTC. It encodes CSVTGTNFPYEQYF.

This clonotype was counted a few times. The V and J genes are TRBV20-1 and TRBJ2-2; TRBD2 matches at 12 bases. Germline values: CDR1 DFQATT, CDR2 SNEGSKA (reference sequence). The CDR3 extends over 16 amino acids. Trimming cost V 3 bases and J 4 bases; bases outside gene matches: 6. The CDR3 sequence is CSARASGRASTGELFF. CDR3 DNA: TGCAGTGCTAGGGCTAGCGGGAGGGCCAGCACCGGGGAGCTGTTTTTT.

This clonotype was counted at least ten times. The gene calls are TRBV7-9 and TRBJ2-2; D uncertain. V shed 5 bases and J shed 4 bases, with 5 bases lying between them. The V gene's germline CDR1 is SEHNR and CDR2 FQNEAQ (reference sequence). CDR3 length: 12 residues. Here the CDR3 reads CASSLVTGELFF. The CDR3 DNA reads as TGTGCCAGCAGCCTAGTCACCGGGGAGCTGTTTTTT.

Only a few counts were recorded for this clonotype. The chain links TRBV27 to TRBJ2-2; D is unclear. With 0 bases removed from V and 4 bases from J, the gap between germline ends came to 9 bases. The CDR3 runs 15 residues. Germline V gives CDR1 MNHEY, CDR2 SMNVEV (reference sequence). The CDR3 DNA is TGTGCCAGCAGTTTATCCCAAACGGGCACCGGGGAGCTGTTTTTT. It is translated as CASSLSQTGTGELFF.

Ten or more counts support this clonotype. This chain joins TRBV20-1 and TRBJ1-1; tentatively, D is TRBD1 (6 bases). The ends were cut back, 2 bases at V and 4 bases at J, with 14 bases in the middle. The CDR3 runs to 14 residues. CDR1 DFQATT and CDR2 SNEGSKA come from the germline V gene (reference sequence). The CDR3 reads CSARNRVSGTEAFF. CDR3 DNA: TGCAGTGCTAGAAACAGGGTGTCGGGCACTGAAGCTTTCTTT.

This clonotype was observed many times. The chain has TRBV20-1 and TRBJ1-5, with D maybe TRBD1 (6 bases). CDR1 DFQATT and CDR2 SNEGSKA come from the germline V gene (reference sequence). The ends were cut back, 3 bases at V and 1 base at J, with 10 bases in the middle. The CDR3 extends over 14 amino acids. CDR3 sequence (DNA): TGCAGTGCTAGTGGGGGGCGCAGCAATCAGCCCCAGCATTTT. Protein: CSASGGRSNQPQHF.

This clonotype was observed a handful of times. The rearrangement uses TRBV2 and TRBJ2-7; no clear D. The germline V gene has CDR1 SNHLY and CDR2 FYNNEI. CDR3 length equals 12 residues. Trimming left V 6 bases short and J 3 bases short, with 9 bases between. CDR3 bases: TGTGCCAGCAGAAGTGACGGCTACGAGCAGTACTTC. Residues: CASRSDGYEQYF.

Only a few counts were recorded for this clonotype. CDR3 protein: CASSRGQEMDTGELFF. CDR3 coding DNA: TGTGCCAGCAGCCGAGGACAGGAGATGGACACCGGGGAGCTGTTTTTT. The V and J genes are TRBV3-1 and TRBJ2-2, with TRBD1 matching over 7 bases. V lost 4 bases to trimming and J lost 3 bases; unmatched junction nucleotides: 8. This CDR3 comprises 16 residues. The germline CDR1 and CDR2 sequences are LGHDT and YNNKEL (reference sequence).

In this sample, this clonotype turned up a few times. This rearrangement joins TRBV3-1 to TRBJ2-5; possible D gene TRBD1, 7 bases. Per the germline V gene, CDR1 is LGHDT and CDR2 is YNNKEL (reference sequence). The ends were cut back, 1 base at V and 5 bases at J, with 17 bases in the middle. The CDR3 length is 16 residues. Written as DNA, the CDR3 is TGTGCCAGCAGCCAAGGCGACAGGGATGGAGGGGAGACCCAGTACTTC. Protein sequence: CASSQGDRDGGETQYF.

This clonotype was seen more than once but under ten times. V is TRBV7-8 and J is TRBJ1-1; D not certain. This CDR3 is built from 14 residues. Germline assignment: CDR1 SGHVS and CDR2 FQNEAQ. The V end was cut by 2 bases, the J end by 1 base, with 8 bases between. The CDR3 coding sequence is TGTGCCAGCAGCTTACCTGAGCAGAACACTGAAGCTTTCTTT. Protein sequence: CASSLPEQNTEAFF. The whole variable domain, filled in from reference TRBV7-8 and TRBJ1-1, reads GAGVSQSPRYKVAKRGQDVALRCDPISGHVSLFWYQQALGQGPEFLTYFQNEAQLDKSGLPSDRFFAERPEGSVSTLKIQRTQQEDSAVYLCASSLPEQNTEAFFGQGTRLTVV.

The gene calls are TRBV10-3 and TRBJ2-7, with D hard to call. CDR3 size: 17 residues. Per germline, CDR1 ENHRY and CDR2 SYGVKD. V was trimmed by 0 bases and J by 2 bases, leaving 17 bases between them. The chain's CDR3 is CAISESFPGQYPYEQYF. The CDR3 DNA is TGTGCCATCAGTGAGTCTTTCCCAGGCCAGTACCCCTACGAGCAGTACTTC.

This clonotype was counted at least ten times. The V and J genes are TRBV28 and TRBJ1-3; 7 bases map to TRBD1. The V segment lost 7 bases and the J segment 0 bases; nucleotides outside the gene matches: 15. The CDR3 runs 18 residues. The germline V gene encodes CDR1 MDHEN and CDR2 SYDVKM. The CDR3 is CASNFAPGTDLSGNTIYF. The CDR3 DNA sequence: TGTGCCAGCAATTTTGCTCCCGGGACAGACCTCTCTGGAAACACCATATATTTT.

This clonotype was seen at least ten times. Here the CDR3 reads CASARNNQPQHF. The CDR3 nucleotides read TGTGCCAGCGCGAGGAACAATCAGCCCCAGCATTTT. The chain combines TRBV2 with TRBJ1-5; D gene unclear. Looked up from germline, CDR1 is SNHLY and CDR2 is FYNNEI. V lost 8 bases and J lost 3, with 8 bases in between. The CDR3 covers 12 residues.

This chain links TRBV19 with TRBJ2-2; D call uncertain. This CDR3 is built from 12 residues. CDR1 LNHDA and CDR2 SQIVND come from the germline V gene (reference sequence). V dropped 8 bases and J dropped 5 bases, with 9 bases sitting between them. CDR3 nucleotide sequence: TGTGCCAGTGGAAGAAGGACCGGGGAGCTGTTTTTT. Translated: CASGRRTGELFF.

Remarks on this clonotype: One junction end does not reproduce the germline sequence, and a read error may be involved. The chain joins TRBV6-5 to TRBJ1-2, with TRBD1 matching 7 bases. The CDR3 consists of 14 residues. Germline V gene lookup returns CDR1 MNHEY and CDR2 SVGAGI. CDR3 in amino acids: CTSSYPRGGSGYTF. The CDR3 DNA sequence: TGTACCAGCAGTTACCCGAGAGGGGGCAGCGGCTACACCTTC.

The chain employs TRBV30 and TRBJ1-4; no definite D call. Per the germline V gene, CDR1 is GTSNPN and CDR2 is SVGIG (reference sequence). The length of the CDR3 is 16 residues. V was shortened by 2 bases and J by 3 bases, with 16 bases between the two germline ends. CDR3 nucleotide sequence: TGTGCCTGGAGTACCCAGTTAACGAGGGCTAATGAAAAACTGTTTTTT. It yields the protein CAWSTQLTRANEKLFF.

V gene TRBV14 combines with J gene TRBJ2-4; TRBD1 agrees at 8 bases. Germline loops: CDR1 SGHDN, CDR2 FVKESK. The CDR3 spans 14 residues. The junction had 6 bases not matched to a gene; V was cut back by 2 bases and J by 9 bases. The CDR3 protein is CASSQSDRAGIQYF. In nucleotides, the CDR3 is TGTGCCAGCAGCCAATCGGACAGGGCGGGCATTCAGTACTTC.

The chain couples TRBV7-8 to TRBJ2-7; D may be TRBD2 (6 bases). The ends were cut back, 8 bases at V and 5 bases at J, with 19 bases in the middle. Germline V gene lookup returns CDR1 SGHVS and CDR2 FQNEAQ. CDR3 size: 14 residues. The CDR3 bases are TGTGCCAGCGCAGTGCTAGCCCCTAGCGACGAGCAGTACTTC. Translation: CASAVLAPSDEQYF.

This clonotype was seen repeatedly, ten times or more. The J gene is TRBJ1-5, the V gene TRBV12-3 or TRBV12-4; D may be TRBD1 (5 bases). The V gene lost 5 bases and the J gene lost 2 bases, with 13 bases spanning the gap. The CDR3 sequence is 15 residues long. DNA for the CDR3: TGTGCCAGCAGTCCCCAGGGAATCGGCAATCAGCCCCAGCATTTT. Its translation: CASSPQGIGNQPQHF.

The chain is built from TRBV29-1 and TRBJ2-1; D is possibly TRBD2 (6 bases). This CDR3 has 13 amino acids. The V end lost 3 bases, the J end lost 4 bases, and 10 bases lay between the germline ends. Germline CDR1 SQVTM, CDR2 ANQGSEA. Here the CDR3 reads CSVDTGTYNEQFF. The CDR3 DNA sequence: TGCAGCGTTGATACCGGGACTTACAATGAGCAGTTCTTC.

This clonotype appeared many times. The chain carries TRBV27 and TRBJ2-5, with D possibly called TRBD1 or TRBD2 (5 bases each). The CDR3 loop spans 15 amino acids. V gave up 7 bases and J gave up 1 base, with 16 bases separating them. Germline V gene sequence: CDR1 MNHEY, CDR2 SMNVEV (reference sequence). The CDR3 sequence: CASKTIGAGQETQYF. DNA of the CDR3: TGTGCCAGCAAAACCATCGGGGCAGGCCAAGAGACCCAGTACTTC.

This clonotype has ten or more counts. The rearrangement joins TRBV28 to TRBJ1-2; 8 bases match TRBD1. Germline lookup yields CDR1 MDHEN and CDR2 SYDVKM. The CDR3 has 13 residues. V shed 7 bases and J 5 bases; nucleotides not matched to a gene: 6. DNA of the CDR3: TGTGCCAGCATCCAGGACAGGGTATATGGCTACACCTTC. Translating it yields CASIQDRVYGYTF.

In this sample, this clonotype turned up a few times. V usage is TRBV12-3 or TRBV12-4 and J usage is TRBJ1-1, with a weak D call TRBD1 (5 bases). V was shortened by 3 bases and J by 0 bases, with 8 bases between the two germline ends. CDR3 size: 14 residues. The CDR3 DNA follows: TGTGCCAGCAGTTTCATGGGGGTGAACACTGAAGCTTTCTTT. Amino acid sequence: CASSFMGVNTEAFF.

Only a few counts were recorded for this clonotype. The chain couples TRBV4-2 to TRBJ1-1, with no clear D. The CDR3 runs to 14 residues. V lost 0 bases and J 11 bases, leaving 16 bases between the germline ends. Germline assignment: CDR1 LGHNA and CDR2 YNFKEQ. CDR3 amino acids: CASSQDPPTVVAFF. In nucleotides, the CDR3 is TGTGCCAGCAGCCAAGATCCCCCCACAGTGGTGGCTTTCTTT.

This clonotype was counted between two and nine times. The rearrangement uses TRBV10-2 and TRBJ2-7; D not certain. There are 11 residues in the CDR3. Germline loops: CDR1 WSHSY, CDR2 SAAADI. V lost 5 bases, J lost 4 bases, and 6 bases lay in between. For the CDR3, the DNA is TGCGCCAGCAGTCCGGAATACGAGCAGTACTTC. It specifies CASSPEYEQYF.

This clonotype was counted many times. The genes are TRBV28 and TRBJ2-1; TRBD1 aligns across 7 bases. The germline V gene has CDR1 MDHEN and CDR2 SYDVKM. The V segment lost 6 bases and the J segment 5 bases; nucleotides outside the gene matches: 10. This CDR3 region has 15 residues. The CDR3 coding sequence is TGTGCCAGCAGGGGGGCAGACAGGGTCCACAATGAGCAGTTCTTC. Its translation is CASRGADRVHNEQFF. Full variable domain (missing parts from reference TRBV28 and TRBJ2-1): DVKVTQSSRYLVKRTGEKVFLECVQDMDHENMFWYRQDPGLGLRLIYFSYDVKMKEKGDIPEGYSVSREKKERFSLILESASTNQTSMYLCASRGADRVHNEQFFGPGTRLTVL.